Listed here are 23 T cell receptor beta chains from one sample, sequenced in a study of cytomegalovirus exposure and HLA in healthy donors. The PCR had 60 Vbeta and 13 Jbeta primers. Libraries were prepared by immunoSEQ multiplex PCR; TCRdb keeps only in-frame clonotypes and omits some of them. The table records approximately 190,000 clones, roughly 90% of them present only once. Sequenced sample: PBMCs. The receptors come from a boy aged 2 to 10 in good health and CMV-seronegative.

The chain has TRBV28 and TRBJ1-1, with 10 bases matching TRBD1. With V trimmed by 5 bases and J by 4 bases, 10 bases remained unmatched. Germline values: CDR1 MDHEN, CDR2 SYDVKM. The CDR3 contains 16 residues. CDR3 nucleotides: TGTGCCAGCAGTGACACCGGGACAGGGGTGGGCACTGAAGCTTTCTTT. This encodes CASSDTGTGVGTEAFF. The full variable domain, completed using reference TRBV28 and TRBJ1-1, is DVKVTQSSRYLVKRTGEKVFLECVQDMDHENMFWYRQDPGLGLRLIYFSYDVKMKEKGDIPEGYSVSREKKERFSLILESASTNQTSMYLCASSDTGTGVGTEAFFGQGTRLTVV.

The CDR3 region has the DNA TGCGCCAGCAGGCAATCCGGGACACCCTTATTAAACGAGCAGTACTTC. It yields the protein CASRQSGTPLLNEQYF. This sequence joins TRBV5-1 and TRBJ2-7; D perhaps matches TRBD1 (6 bases). Germline CDR1 and CDR2: SGHRS and YFSETQ. Trimming left V 5 bases short and J 5 bases short, with 23 bases between. This CDR3 comprises 16 residues.

The gene calls are TRBV14 and TRBJ1-1; tentatively, D is TRBD1 (5 bases). Trimming shortened V by 0 bases and J by 1 base, and 9 bases separated the two germline ends. Germline V gene sequence: CDR1 SGHDN, CDR2 FVKESK. The CDR3 is made up of 15 amino acids. CDR3 DNA: TGTGCCAGCAGCCAAGATTTAGGACAGAACACTGAAGCTTTCTTT. Translation gives CASSQDLGQNTEAFF.

The chain uses TRBV5-1 and TRBJ1-1; D is unresolved. This CDR3 contains 13 residues. Trimming took 4 bases from V and 4 from J, leaving 11 bases between them. Germline V CDR1 and CDR2: SGHRS, YFSETQ. CDR3 residues: CASSLSAGTEAFF. The CDR3 DNA follows: TGCGCCAGCAGCCTATCCGCTGGCACTGAAGCTTTCTTT. The full variable domain, completed using reference TRBV5-1 and TRBJ1-1, is KAGVTQTPRYLIKTRGQQVTLSCSPISGHRSVSWYQQTPGQGLQFLFEYFSETQRNKGNFPGRFSGRQFSNSRSEMNVSTLELGDSALYLCASSLSAGTEAFFGQGTRLTVV.

CDR3 protein: CASSVETGERYIQYF. Here the CDR3 DNA reads TGTGCCAGCAGCGTAGAGACAGGGGAAAGGTACATTCAGTACTTC. The rearrangement uses TRBV5-5 and TRBJ2-4, with 8 bases matching TRBD1. The V segment lost 4 bases and the J segment 8 bases; nucleotides outside the gene matches: 11. Germline V CDR1 and CDR2: SGHKS, YYEKEE (reference sequence). The CDR3 runs to 15 residues.

On this clone itself: Additional DNA sequences in this sample encode the identical CDR3. The rearrangement joins TRBV29-1 to TRBJ1-2, with D possibly being TRBD1 (5 bases). The length of the CDR3 is 12 residues. The germline V and J ends were trimmed by 1 base and 8 bases, with 11 bases remaining between them. Germline V gives CDR1 SQVTM, CDR2 ANQGSEA. The CDR3 nucleotides are TGCAGCGTTGAAGTTGGGGGAGGAGGCTACACCTTC. Its translation is CSVEVGGGGYTF.

This sequence joins TRBV5-4 and TRBJ2-7; 10 bases are a match to TRBD1. The CDR3 runs to 15 residues. V lost 2 bases and J lost 3; bases outside the gene matches: 5. Germline CDR1 reads SGHNT; CDR2 reads YYREEE (reference sequence). Written as DNA, the CDR3 is TGTGCCAGCAGCTTAGCGGGACAGGGGCTCTACGAGCAGTACTTC. Protein sequence: CASSLAGQGLYEQYF.

This chain uses TRBV29-1 with TRBJ2-5; 8 bases are shared with TRBD1. The end of the DNA aligns better with TRBJ2-7, so the J call may be wrong. Germline CDR1 and CDR2: SQVTM and ANQGSEA. The CDR3 is 13 residues long. CDR3 sequence reads: CSVGTGMTYEQYF. CDR3 nucleotides: TGCAGCGTTGGGACAGGGATGACCTACGAGCAGTACTTC.

This CDR3 is CASSSRGQNTDTQYF. As DNA, the CDR3 is TGTGCCAGCAGCTCGCGGGGACAGAACACAGATACGCAGTATTTT. The chain carries TRBV7-2 and TRBJ2-3; a weak D match, TRBD1 (7 bases). CDR3 size: 15 residues. The V end lost 4 bases, the J end lost 2 bases, and 13 bases lay between the germline ends. Germline V CDR1 and CDR2: SGHTA, FQGNSA.

The V gene is TRBV14, the J gene TRBJ2-7; D gene unclear. V was pared by 2 bases and J by 3 bases, with 8 bases between. Germline V gene data show CDR1 as SGHDN and CDR2 as FVKESK. This CDR3 is 13 amino acids long. The CDR3 spells CASSQLLGYEQYF. The CDR3 DNA follows: TGTGCCAGCAGCCAACTTCTAGGCTACGAGCAGTACTTC.

The chain joins TRBV27 to TRBJ1-4; tentatively, D is TRBD1 (5 bases). Trimming stripped 3 bases from V and 7 bases from J, with 12 bases between. The CDR3 is 14 residues long. Looked up from germline, CDR1 is MNHEY and CDR2 is SMNVEV (reference sequence). The CDR3 here is CASSLTVTGEKLFF. The CDR3 DNA follows: TGTGCCAGCAGTTTGACAGTGACGGGTGAAAAACTGTTTTTT.

The chain recombines TRBV19 with TRBJ2-1; 7 nucleotides agree with TRBD2. The CDR3 is 16 amino acids. Germline V gene lookup returns CDR1 LNHDA and CDR2 SQIVND (reference sequence). Losses at the gene ends were 1 base for V and 0 bases for J; bases not matched to a gene: 3. The CDR3 bases are TGTGCCAGTAGTATAGGGAGCGGGACCTCCTACAATGAGCAGTTCTTC. Residues: CASSIGSGTSYNEQFF.

Of note for this clone: The sample has other DNA sequences that encode this CDR3 too. The chain carries TRBV5-1 and TRBJ2-3; 8 nucleotides align to TRBD2. The ends lost 0 bases at V and 3 bases at J; junction bases unmatched: 0. The CDR3 sequence is 14 residues long. CDR1 and CDR2 from the germline V gene are SGHRS and YFSETQ. CDR3 region: CASSLAGGTDTQYF. The CDR3 DNA follows: TGCGCCAGCAGCTTGGCGGGAGGGACAGATACGCAGTATTTT.

This chain joins TRBV28 and TRBJ1-2, with a weak D call TRBD1 (6 bases). V dropped 7 bases and J dropped 7 bases, with 16 bases sitting between them. Germline loops: CDR1 MDHEN, CDR2 SYDVKM. The CDR3 runs to 13 residues. The CDR3 region has the DNA TGTGCCAGCATCGAAAGGGGCAGGGGTGGCTACACCTTC. Its translation: CASIERGRGGYTF.

This chain connects TRBV5-1 to TRBJ2-1; no clear D. The CDR3 sequence is 15 residues long. Per germline, CDR1 SGHRS and CDR2 YFSETQ. The V and J ends lost 0 bases and 6 bases respectively, with 13 bases between them. The CDR3 protein is CASSLVYRVGNEQFF. CDR3 in DNA: TGCGCCAGCAGCTTGGTTTATCGGGTGGGCAATGAGCAGTTCTTC. The entire variable domain, with the rest obtained from reference TRBV5-1 and TRBJ2-1, is as follows: KAGVTQTPRYLIKTRGQQVTLSCSPISGHRSVSWYQQTPGQGLQFLFEYFSETQRNKGNFPGRFSGRQFSNSRSEMNVSTLELGDSALYLCASSLVYRVGNEQFFGPGTRLTVL.

CDR3 region: CASNPQGVYGYTF. In nucleotides, the CDR3 is TGTGCCAGCAACCCCCAGGGGGTCTATGGCTACACCTTC. The chain carries TRBV28 and TRBJ1-2, with TRBD1 matching over 7 bases. The germline gives CDR1 MDHEN, CDR2 SYDVKM. CDR3 length equals 13 residues. The V segment lost 7 bases and the J segment 4 bases; nucleotides outside the gene matches: 6.

This chain uses TRBV7-9 with TRBJ2-7, with D uncertain. Germline V CDR1 and CDR2: SEHNR, FQNEAQ (reference sequence). The CDR3 extends over 13 amino acids. Deletions cut 3 bases from V and 3 bases from J, with 9 bases between. The CDR3 DNA sequence: TGTGCCAGCAGCTTGGGCATAGGCTACGAGCAGTACTTC. The encoded protein is CASSLGIGYEQYF.

The CDR3 here is CASSLLSGLAGEETQYF. As DNA, the CDR3 is TGTGCCAGCAGTTTGTTGTCTGGACTAGCGGGAGAAGAGACCCAGTACTTC. The J gene is TRBJ2-5, the V gene TRBV28, with 13 bases aligning to TRBD2. Germline V gene data show CDR1 as MDHEN and CDR2 as SYDVKM. The CDR3 contains 17 residues. J was trimmed by 3 bases and V by 3 bases; bases with no gene match: 7.

V usage is TRBV27 and J usage is TRBJ1-1; TRBD1 is a possible D gene (6 bases). CDR3 length: 15 residues. The V end lost 5 bases, the J end lost 4 bases, and 17 bases lay between the germline ends. Germline V lookup: CDR1 MNHEY, CDR2 SMNVEV (reference sequence). The CDR3 region is CASSDRRGLGTEAFF. As DNA, the CDR3 is TGTGCCAGCAGTGATCGCAGGGGATTGGGCACTGAAGCTTTCTTT.

The chain uses TRBV6-1 and TRBJ1-3, with D perhaps TRBD1 (5 bases). CDR3 length: 14 amino acids. Germline values: CDR1 MNHNS, CDR2 SASEGT. This chain's CDR3 is CASGRGYSGNTIYF. The CDR3 DNA reads as TGTGCGAGCGGTCGGGGGTACTCTGGAAACACCATATATTTT.

This chain uses TRBV4-1 with TRBJ1-5, with a weak D call TRBD1 (6 bases). V lost 4 bases and J lost 6, with 22 bases in between. The CDR3 totals 17 residues. Per germline, CDR1 MGHRA and CDR2 YSYEKL. CDR3 protein: CASSPRAQGIFGQPQHF. The CDR3 nucleotides read TGCGCCAGCAGCCCGAGAGCCCAGGGGATCTTCGGTCAGCCCCAGCATTTT.

The chain employs TRBV30 and TRBJ2-2; D gene uncertain. Per the germline V gene, CDR1 is GTSNPN and CDR2 is SVGIG (reference sequence). Between the trimmed V and J ends, which lost 0 bases and 3 bases, there was a span of 8 bases. CDR3 length: 14 amino acids. CDR3 bases: TGTGCCTGGAGTGTAATAGTGCACACCGGGGAGCTGTTTTTT. Protein sequence: CAWSVIVHTGELFF.

This clone turned up a few times. V is TRBV29-1 and J is TRBJ1-1; no clear D. The germline CDR1 and CDR2 sequences are SQVTM and ANQGSEA. The length of the CDR3 is 13 residues. V lost 0 bases to trimming and J lost 4 bases, with 9 bases between them. In nucleotides, the CDR3 is TGCAGCGTTGAAGAGGGTCCGGGCACTGAAGCTTTCTTT. Protein sequence: CSVEEGPGTEAFF.